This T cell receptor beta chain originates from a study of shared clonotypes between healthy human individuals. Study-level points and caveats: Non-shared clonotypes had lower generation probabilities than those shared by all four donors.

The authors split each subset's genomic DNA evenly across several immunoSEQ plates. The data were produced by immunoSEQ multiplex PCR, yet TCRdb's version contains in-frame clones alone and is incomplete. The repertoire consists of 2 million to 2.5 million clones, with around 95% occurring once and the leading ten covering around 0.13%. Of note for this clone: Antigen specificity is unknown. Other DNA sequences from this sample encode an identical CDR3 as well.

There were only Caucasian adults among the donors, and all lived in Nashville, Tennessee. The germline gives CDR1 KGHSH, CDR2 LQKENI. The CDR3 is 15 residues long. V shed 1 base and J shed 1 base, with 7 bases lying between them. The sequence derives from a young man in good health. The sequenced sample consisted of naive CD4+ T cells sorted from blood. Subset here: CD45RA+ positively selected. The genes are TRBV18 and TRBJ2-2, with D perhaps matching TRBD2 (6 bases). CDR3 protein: CASSPLAVNTGELFF. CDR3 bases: TGTGCCAGCTCACCACTAGCGGTGAACACCGGGGAGCTGTTTTTT.